This is a list of T cell receptor beta chains from one sample in a study of sequential checkpoint blockade in melanoma. Profiled with immunoSEQ multiplex PCR; TCRdb holds only in-frame clones, not every one. The sample lists about 27,000 clones; approximately 80% were seen once. Here the sequenced sample was CD8+ T cells sorted from blood (inferred from file names), taken from a patient given nivolumab and ipilimumab in sequence. The receptors derive from a human donor with melanoma. The CDR3 runs from the conserved cysteine through the conserved F or W. The order of the fields is D gene, V gene, J gene, clone size, CDR3 DNA, CDR3 protein. A D gene is named only where the DNA matches it firmly. The size field is filled for only some rows; it gives once, few, many or a size class.

d_call: NA
v_call: TRBV27
j_call: TRBJ1-2
clone_size: NA
cdr3_nt: TGTGCCAGCAGTTTCCGCACGGGGGACTATGGCTACACCTTC
cdr3_aa: CASSFRTGDYGYTF

d_call: TRBD2
v_call: TRBV29-1
j_call: TRBJ2-3
clone_size: NA
cdr3_nt: TGCAGCGTTGATCGGCGGGGGGACGACCCACAAACAGATACGCAGTATTTT
cdr3_aa: CSVDRRGDDPQTDTQYF

d_call: TRBD1
v_call: TRBV30
j_call: TRBJ1-2
clone_size: NA
cdr3_nt: TGTGCCTGGAGTATAGGGGACAGTGTCTATGGCTACACCTTC
cdr3_aa: CAWSIGDSVYGYTF

d_call: TRBD2
v_call: TRBV5-4
j_call: TRBJ2-3
clone_size: NA
cdr3_nt: TGTGCCAGCAGCCTCGGACTAGCGGGGGGAGATACGCAGTATTTT
cdr3_aa: CASSLGLAGGDTQYF

d_call: NA
v_call: TRBV11-1
j_call: TRBJ2-5
clone_size: once
cdr3_nt: TGTGCCAGCAGCTTAGTTGGGTGGCGGCCAGAGACCCAGTACTTC
cdr3_aa: CASSLVGWRPETQYF

d_call: NA
v_call: TRBV29-1
j_call: TRBJ1-1
clone_size: NA
cdr3_nt: TGCAGCCTGAATCGGGGCACTGAAGCTTTCTTT
cdr3_aa: CSLNRGTEAFF

d_call: NA
v_call: TRBV5-5
j_call: TRBJ2-3
clone_size: NA
cdr3_nt: TGTGCCAGCGCGTTTCCGGGGATAAGTGGAGATACGCAGTATTTT
cdr3_aa: CASAFPGISGDTQYF

d_call: NA
v_call: TRBV4-3
j_call: TRBJ2-7
clone_size: medium-sized
cdr3_nt: TGCGCCAGCAGCCGGCCCTACGAGCAGTACTTC
cdr3_aa: CASSRPYEQYF

d_call: NA
v_call: TRBV7-9
j_call: TRBJ2-5
clone_size: NA
cdr3_nt: TGTGCCAGCAGCTTGGTGGAGGGGTATCAAGAGACCCAGTACTTC
cdr3_aa: CASSLVEGYQETQYF

d_call: NA
v_call: TRBV7-3
j_call: TRBJ2-3
clone_size: NA
cdr3_nt: TGTGCCAGCAGCTTATCAGGAGGGGGCGCAGATACGCAGTATTTT
cdr3_aa: CASSLSGGGADTQYF

d_call: NA
v_call: TRBV27
j_call: TRBJ1-2
clone_size: NA
cdr3_nt: TGTGCCAGCAGTTCTGGGGGCTCAGCTGGCTACACCTTC
cdr3_aa: CASSSGGSAGYTF

d_call: NA
v_call: TRBV2
j_call: TRBJ2-7
clone_size: NA
cdr3_nt: TGTGCCAGCAGTGACCCAGGGCGCGGGACCTACGAGCAGTACTTC
cdr3_aa: CASSDPGRGTYEQYF

d_call: NA
v_call: TRBV6-6
j_call: TRBJ1-2
clone_size: NA
cdr3_nt: TGTGCCAGCAGTTACCGGCAGGCCGAAGTCTCCACCTTC
cdr3_aa: CASSYRQAEVSTF

d_call: NA
v_call: TRBV18
j_call: TRBJ2-5
clone_size: NA
cdr3_nt: TGTGCCAGCTCACCATGGGGGGAAGAGACCCAGTACTTC
cdr3_aa: CASSPWGEETQYF

d_call: TRBD2
v_call: TRBV27
j_call: TRBJ2-3
clone_size: NA
cdr3_nt: TGTGCCAGCAGTTTCCCTACTAGCGGGGGGCCCGCAGATACGCAGTATTTT
cdr3_aa: CASSFPTSGGPADTQYF

d_call: TRBD2
v_call: TRBV19
j_call: TRBJ2-2
clone_size: once
cdr3_nt: TGTGCCAGTAGTTTAGCGGGGGAGGGAACCGGGGAGCTGTTTTTT
cdr3_aa: CASSLAGEGTGELFF

d_call: NA
v_call: TRBV4-3
j_call: TRBJ2-1
clone_size: NA
cdr3_nt: TGCGCCAGCAGCCAAGATCGGAATGAGCAGTTCTTC
cdr3_aa: CASSQDRNEQFF

d_call: NA
v_call: TRBV20-1
j_call: TRBJ2-7
clone_size: NA
cdr3_nt: TGCAGTGCTGACAGGTCCTACGAGCAGTACTTC
cdr3_aa: CSADRSYEQYF

d_call: TRBD2
v_call: TRBV4-2
j_call: TRBJ2-3
clone_size: NA
cdr3_nt: TGTGCCAGCAGCCCATTAGCGGGGGTAATCACAGATACGCAGTATTTT
cdr3_aa: CASSPLAGVITDTQYF

d_call: NA
v_call: TRBV7-2
j_call: TRBJ1-4
clone_size: NA
cdr3_nt: TGTGCCAGCAGCTTAGCCCACAGGGTCGAAGGCAGGGAAAAACTGTTTTTT
cdr3_aa: CASSLAHRVEGREKLFF

d_call: NA
v_call: TRBV4-2
j_call: TRBJ2-7
clone_size: NA
cdr3_nt: TGTGCCAGCAGCCGACCCCGGCAGGGAACCTACGAGCAGTACTTC
cdr3_aa: CASSRPRQGTYEQYF

d_call: NA
v_call: TRBV5-4
j_call: TRBJ2-3
clone_size: few
cdr3_nt: TGTGCCAGCAGCTCCGGACAATTAAGCACAGATACGCAGTATTTT
cdr3_aa: CASSSGQLSTDTQYF

d_call: TRBD1
v_call: TRBV27
j_call: TRBJ1-4
clone_size: once
cdr3_nt: TGTGCCAGCAGCCCCGTGAGGGACAGTAATGAAAAACTGTTTTTT
cdr3_aa: CASSPVRDSNEKLFF

d_call: TRBD1
v_call: TRBV28
j_call: TRBJ2-7
clone_size: NA
cdr3_nt: TGTGCCAGCGGACAGGGGTTGATTTCCCACGAGCAGTACTTC
cdr3_aa: CASGQGLISHEQYF

d_call: TRBD1
v_call: TRBV15
j_call: TRBJ2-7
clone_size: NA
cdr3_nt: TGTGCCACCAGCAGAGGTTCTTCCGGGACAGGGGCCTCCTACGAGCAGTACTTC
cdr3_aa: CATSRGSSGTGASYEQYF

d_call: TRBD1
v_call: TRBV4-1
j_call: TRBJ1-2
clone_size: NA
cdr3_nt: TGCGCCAGCAGCCCCGCCGGGGACAGGGCCTATGGCTACACCTTC
cdr3_aa: CASSPAGDRAYGYTF

d_call: TRBD1
v_call: TRBV9
j_call: TRBJ1-1
clone_size: NA
cdr3_nt: TGTGCCAGCAGCGACGGACAGGGGGCAACTGAAGCTTTCTTT
cdr3_aa: CASSDGQGATEAFF

d_call: NA
v_call: TRBV5-1
j_call: TRBJ1-1
clone_size: NA
cdr3_nt: TGCGCCAGCAGCTGGGGTATTAGGGGCACTGAAGCTTTCTTT
cdr3_aa: CASSWGIRGTEAFF

d_call: NA
v_call: TRBV28
j_call: TRBJ1-3
clone_size: NA
cdr3_nt: TGTGCCAGCAGTCCGGGGACACACACTGGAAACACCATATATTTT
cdr3_aa: CASSPGTHTGNTIYF

d_call: TRBD1
v_call: TRBV29-1
j_call: TRBJ2-2
clone_size: NA
cdr3_nt: TGCAGCGCGCCGGGACAGCTTACCGGGGAGCTGTTTTTT
cdr3_aa: CSAPGQLTGELFF

d_call: TRBD2
v_call: TRBV5-1
j_call: TRBJ2-7
clone_size: once
cdr3_nt: TGCGCCAGCAGCACTAGCGGGGTGACCTACGAGCAGTACTTC
cdr3_aa: CASSTSGVTYEQYF

d_call: TRBD1
v_call: TRBV28
j_call: TRBJ1-4
clone_size: once
cdr3_nt: TGTGCCAGCAGTTTATCGGCAGGGGGGAGAGAGGAAAAACTGTTTTTT
cdr3_aa: CASSLSAGGREEKLFF

d_call: TRBD2
v_call: TRBV29-1
j_call: TRBJ2-1
clone_size: NA
cdr3_nt: TGCAGCGTTGAGGGGGGGACCTACAATGAGCAGTTCTTC
cdr3_aa: CSVEGGTYNEQFF

d_call: NA
v_call: TRBV5-6
j_call: TRBJ2-7
clone_size: once
cdr3_nt: TGTGCCAGCAGCCCCGCGTCCAAGGGGCTGGATGTGTACGAGCAGTACTTC
cdr3_aa: CASSPASKGLDVYEQYF

d_call: NA
v_call: TRBV28
j_call: TRBJ2-7
clone_size: NA
cdr3_nt: TGTGCCAGCAGTTTATTCAAGACAGAACCCTACGAGCAGTACTTC
cdr3_aa: CASSLFKTEPYEQYF

d_call: NA
v_call: TRBV6-1
j_call: TRBJ2-7
clone_size: NA
cdr3_nt: TGTGCCAGCAGTCTCTACGAGCAGTACTTC
cdr3_aa: CASSLYEQYF

d_call: TRBD2
v_call: TRBV29-1
j_call: TRBJ2-5
clone_size: NA
cdr3_nt: TGCAGCGTTGGACGGACTAGCGGGGACCTCCAAGAGACCCAGTACTTC
cdr3_aa: CSVGRTSGDLQETQYF

d_call: NA
v_call: TRBV5-6
j_call: TRBJ1-3
clone_size: few
cdr3_nt: TGTGCCACCGCGCGGAAAACCTCTGGAAACACCATATATTTT
cdr3_aa: CATARKTSGNTIYF

d_call: TRBD1
v_call: TRBV19
j_call: TRBJ2-1
clone_size: NA
cdr3_nt: TGTGCCAGTAGTATAGGGGACAGCTCCTACAATGAGCAGTTCTTC
cdr3_aa: CASSIGDSSYNEQFF

d_call: NA
v_call: TRBV19
j_call: TRBJ1-1
clone_size: few
cdr3_nt: TGTGCCAGTAGGACGACATCAGAAGCTTTCTTT
cdr3_aa: CASRTTSEAFF

d_call: TRBD1
v_call: TRBV5-3
j_call: TRBJ1-1
clone_size: few
cdr3_nt: TGTGCCAGAAGCCGGGACAGGGCAGGGTACACTGAAGCTTTCTTT
cdr3_aa: CARSRDRAGYTEAFF

d_call: NA
v_call: TRBV2
j_call: TRBJ2-5
clone_size: NA
cdr3_nt: TGTGCCAGCTGTTTGGTACGGGGGACGAAAGAGACCCAGTACTTC
cdr3_aa: CASCLVRGTKETQYF

d_call: TRBD1
v_call: TRBV7-9
j_call: TRBJ2-1
clone_size: medium-sized
cdr3_nt: TGTGCCAGCAGCCCCAAAACCACCGGGACAGGGGCCAGTCTCTTC
cdr3_aa: CASSPKTTGTGASLF

d_call: TRBD1
v_call: TRBV4-1
j_call: TRBJ1-2
clone_size: NA
cdr3_nt: TGCGCCAGCAGCCAAGGCGGGACAGGGATAACTGGCTACACCTTC
cdr3_aa: CASSQGGTGITGYTF

d_call: NA
v_call: TRBV15
j_call: TRBJ2-3
clone_size: NA
cdr3_nt: TGTGCCACCAGCAGAGATGAGGGAAATACGCAGTATTTT
cdr3_aa: CATSRDEGNTQYF

d_call: NA
v_call: TRBV7-6
j_call: TRBJ2-3
clone_size: few
cdr3_nt: TGTGCCAGCAGCTTAGCGGGCCTTACAGATACGCAGTATTTT
cdr3_aa: CASSLAGLTDTQYF

d_call: NA
v_call: TRBV28
j_call: TRBJ2-2
clone_size: NA
cdr3_nt: TGTGCCACCTCGACAGCGAACACCGGGGAGCTGTTTTTT
cdr3_aa: CATSTANTGELFF

d_call: NA
v_call: TRBV5-6
j_call: TRBJ2-6
clone_size: NA
cdr3_nt: TGTGCCAGCAGCTTGGGGTTCGGGGGTTCTGGGGCCAACGTCCTGACTTTC
cdr3_aa: CASSLGFGGSGANVLTF

d_call: NA
v_call: TRBV27
j_call: TRBJ2-7
clone_size: NA
cdr3_nt: TGTGCCAGCAGCCCACGCCTGACAGGTTGGGAGCAGTACTTC
cdr3_aa: CASSPRLTGWEQYF

d_call: NA
v_call: TRBV6-4
j_call: TRBJ2-1
clone_size: NA
cdr3_nt: TGTGCCAGCAGTGACGGACTCTACAATGAGCAGTTCTTC
cdr3_aa: CASSDGLYNEQFF

d_call: NA
v_call: TRBV27
j_call: TRBJ2-3
clone_size: NA
cdr3_nt: TGTGCCAGCAGCGCCGGACAGACTAGCACAGATACGCAGTATTTT
cdr3_aa: CASSAGQTSTDTQYF

d_call: NA
v_call: TRBV7-9
j_call: TRBJ2-1
clone_size: NA
cdr3_nt: TGTGCCAGCAGTCCGCGGGACTCCTACCCTTCCTACAATGAGCAGTTCTTC
cdr3_aa: CASSPRDSYPSYNEQFF

d_call: TRBD1
v_call: TRBV28
j_call: TRBJ2-7
clone_size: NA
cdr3_nt: TGTGCCAGCTCACAGGGGTTAGGCTACGAGCAGTACTTC
cdr3_aa: CASSQGLGYEQYF

d_call: TRBD1
v_call: TRBV9
j_call: TRBJ2-7
clone_size: NA
cdr3_nt: TGTGCCAGCAGCCCCGGGACAGGCTACGAGCAGTACTTC
cdr3_aa: CASSPGTGYEQYF

d_call: TRBD1
v_call: TRBV4-1
j_call: TRBJ1-6
clone_size: NA
cdr3_nt: TGCGCCAGCAGCCACTACCAGGGGGCGCAGCCACCCCTCCACTTT
cdr3_aa: CASSHYQGAQPPLHF